Listed below are T cell receptor beta chains from one sample, sequenced in a study of shared clonotypes between healthy human individuals. Using immunoSEQ multiplex PCR, the repertoire was profiled, and TCRdb retains in-frame clones only, with some absent. Found here are about 2.2 million clones, approximately 92% of them singletons; the top ten hold about 1.7%. Sample: naive CD8+ T cells from PBMCs. All receptors derive from a man aged 18-30 years in good health. Some clones in this sample may be carry-over from other donors' samples. CDR3s leave out the opening cysteine and the closing phenylalanine or tryptophan.

j_call | v_call | cdr3_aa
TRBJ2-7 | TRBV29-1 | SVEKADSSYEQY
TRBJ1-2 | TRBV4-1 | ASSQDGGPLLDYYGYT
TRBJ2-1 | TRBV28 | ASRTRGRYYNEQF
TRBJ2-5 | TRBV12-5 | ASGLPTGEASQETQY
TRBJ2-4 | TRBV4-1 | ASSQDSGGGRDIQY
TRBJ1-1 | TRBV28 | ASSVLRDSPVGTEAF
TRBJ2-5 | TRBV23-1 | ASRGKETQY
TRBJ1-5 | TRBV6-1 | ASSDRQSNQPQH
TRBJ2-7 | TRBV4-2 | ASSQVGGTGISYEQY
TRBJ1-1 | TRBV7-8 | ASSPRRDTEAF